A single sample gave rise to the 25 T cell receptor beta chains below, sequenced in a study of blood T cell repertoires in COVID-19. The protocol was immunoSEQ multiplex PCR, while the TCRdb copy is restricted to in-frame clones and leaves out a portion. Of more than 110,000 clones listed, roughly 85% were seen once; the top ten hold about 2.9%. The sequencing input was peripheral blood. The receptor set was obtained from a man aged 45-65 years with acute or convalescent COVID-19.

This sequence joins TRBV5-1 and TRBJ2-5; maybe TRBD1 (5 bases). The length of the CDR3 is 16 residues. CDR1 SGHRS and CDR2 YFSETQ come from the germline V gene. The V and J ends lost 0 bases and 1 base respectively, with 13 bases between them. The CDR3 DNA reads TGCGCCAGCAGCTTGGGGACATTCGGTCCCCAAGAGACCCAGTACTTC. Protein: CASSLGTFGPQETQYF. The whole variable domain, remainder taken from reference TRBV5-1 and TRBJ2-5, is KAGVTQTPRYLIKTRGQQVTLSCSPISGHRSVSWYQQTPGQGLQFLFEYFSETQRNKGNFPGRFSGRQFSNSRSEMNVSTLELGDSALYLCASSLGTFGPQETQYFGPGTRLLVL.

The rearrangement joins TRBV27 to TRBJ2-1; 11 bases align to TRBD2. Germline assignment: CDR1 MNHEY and CDR2 SMNVEV (reference sequence). The CDR3 runs to 18 residues. V shed 1 base, J shed 7 bases, and the junction held 12 bases outside the gene matches. In nucleotides, the CDR3 is TGTGCCAGCAGTTTATATTTGACTAGCGGGGTGTCGGGGAATGAGCAGTTCTTC. Protein: CASSLYLTSGVSGNEQFF.

V usage is TRBV6-4 and J usage is TRBJ2-7, with TRBD2 matching 11 bases. CDR3 length: 15 amino acids. The germline CDR1 and CDR2 sequences are MRHNA and SNTAGT. Trimming took 6 bases from V and 4 from J; bases not matched to a gene: 8. CDR3 sequence reads: CASRGLAELAYEQYF. As DNA, the CDR3 is TGTGCCAGCAGGGGACTAGCGGAACTAGCATACGAGCAGTACTTC.

The chain combines TRBV10-3 with TRBJ2-7; 7 bases agree with TRBD1. Per the germline V gene, CDR1 is ENHRY and CDR2 is SYGVKD. V lost 6 bases to trimming and J lost 3 bases; unmatched junction nucleotides: 8. This CDR3 is 14 amino acids long. CDR3 nucleotide sequence: TGTGCCATCAGGGGACAGAACCTAGGCTACGAGCAGTACTTC. Amino acid sequence: CAIRGQNLGYEQYF.

This clone was seen only a few times. The V gene is TRBV7-6, the J gene TRBJ1-3; D gene uncertain. V was trimmed by 5 bases and J by 3 bases, leaving 23 bases between them. The CDR3 totals 18 residues. Germline-derived CDR1 and CDR2 are SGHVS and FNYEAQ. CDR3 nucleotides: TGTGCCAGCAGCCCACCGAGGGTGGGGAGAAAGGGTGGAAACACCATATATTTT. Its protein product is CASSPPRVGRKGGNTIYF.

The V gene is TRBV4-1, the J gene TRBJ2-3; 10 bases map to TRBD2. CDR1 and CDR2 (germline): MGHRA, YSYEKL. This CDR3 region has 17 residues. V lost 1 base to trimming and J lost 1 base; unmatched junction nucleotides: 5. The CDR3 DNA is TGCGCCAGCAGCCAAGTTTCCAGCGGGGGGGGCACAGATACGCAGTATTTT. Residues: CASSQVSSGGGTDTQYF.

This chain joins TRBV5-1 and TRBJ2-1; tentative D call: TRBD1 (5 bases). There are 14 residues in the CDR3. V was trimmed by 4 bases and J by 0 bases, leaving 8 bases between them. Germline V gene lookup returns CDR1 SGHRS and CDR2 YFSETQ. Here the CDR3 DNA reads TGCGCCAGCAGCCAGACAGTCTCCTACAATGAGCAGTTCTTC. Encoded protein: CASSQTVSYNEQFF.

This chain links TRBV3-1 (or the pseudogene TRBV3-2) with TRBJ2-5; D is possibly TRBD1 (7 bases). V was shortened by 4 bases and J by 5 bases, with 17 bases between the two germline ends. CDR3 length: 15 amino acids. Germline V gives CDR1 LGHDT, CDR2 YNNKEL (reference sequence). This chain's CDR3 is CASSPHPTGRETQYF. The CDR3 DNA is TGTGCCAGCAGCCCACACCCGACAGGGAGGGAGACCCAGTACTTC.

This chain connects TRBV19 to TRBJ2-2, with 8 bases aligning to TRBD2. The CDR3 is 17 amino acids. Germline V gene sequence: CDR1 LNHDA, CDR2 SQIVND (reference sequence). Unmatched junction bases numbered 7, after V lost 0 bases and J lost 4 bases. The CDR3 DNA is TGTGCCAGTAGTATAGATGGGAGCGGGAGCGGCACCGGGGAGCTGTTTTTT. Protein: CASSIDGSGSGTGELFF.

The chain recombines TRBV28 with TRBJ2-7; 7 bases fit TRBD2. J was trimmed by 5 bases and V by 9 bases; bases with no gene match: 13. CDR3 length equals 14 residues. Per the germline V gene, CDR1 is MDHEN and CDR2 is SYDVKM. This CDR3 reads CASSVLREIHEQYF. CDR3 DNA: TGTGCCAGTTCGGTTCTGCGGGAGATACACGAGCAGTACTTC. Full variable domain (outside the CDR3, taken from reference TRBV28 and TRBJ2-7): DVKVTQSSRYLVKRTGEKVFLECVQDMDHENMFWYRQDPGLGLRLIYFSYDVKMKEKGDIPEGYSVSREKKERFSLILESASTNQTSMYLCASSVLREIHEQYFGPGTRLTVT.

The V and J genes are TRBV18 and TRBJ2-5, with D possibly matching TRBD1 (5 bases). Germline-derived CDR1 and CDR2 are KGHSH and LQKENI. Trimming removed 4 bases from V and 0 bases from J, with 6 bases in between. The CDR3 extends over 13 amino acids. CDR3 coding DNA: TGTGCCAGCTCACGACAGTACCAAGAGACCCAGTACTTC. This gives the protein CASSRQYQETQYF. The variable domain in full, with the rest retrieved from reference TRBV18 and TRBJ2-5, is NAGVMQNPRHLVRRRGQEARLRCSPMKGHSHVYWYRQLPEEGLKFMVYLQKENIIDESGMPKERFSAEFPKEGPSILRIQQVVRGDSAAYFCASSRQYQETQYFGPGTRLLVL.

This chain links TRBV9 with TRBJ1-1, with D unclear. From germline, CDR1 is SGDLS and CDR2 YYNGEE. This CDR3 region has 14 residues. Trimming shortened V by 0 bases and J by 2 bases, and 8 bases separated the two germline ends. CDR3 nucleotides: TGTGCCAGCAGCGTAGATTCAGAAAACACTGAAGCTTTCTTT. Translated: CASSVDSENTEAFF.

The chain links TRBV19 to TRBJ2-5, with 8 nucleotides matching TRBD2. Losses at the gene ends were 2 bases for V and 7 bases for J; bases not matched to a gene: 9. CDR1 is LNHDA and CDR2 is SQIVND in the germline V gene (reference sequence). The CDR3 length is 15 residues. Here the CDR3 DNA reads TGTGCCAGTAGTATAAAGAGGGGGACTAGGCCGACCCAGTACTTC. Protein product: CASSIKRGTRPTQYF.

The rearrangement joins TRBV4-2 to TRBJ2-3, with TRBD2 matching 10 bases. CDR3 length: 16 residues. The junction had 1 base not matched to a gene; V was cut back by 0 bases and J by 1 base. CDR1 is LGHNA, CDR2 YNFKEQ, per germline. As DNA, the CDR3 is TGTGCCAGCAGCCAAGATACTAGCGGGGGCACAGATACGCAGTATTTT. It codes for CASSQDTSGGTDTQYF.

There are a few counts of this clone. The rearrangement links TRBV6-2 or TRBV6-3 to TRBJ1-1, with TRBD1 identical over 8 bases. The trim removed 5 bases at V and 7 bases at J, leaving 12 bases unmatched. Germline loops: CDR1 MNHEY, CDR2 SVGEGT. The CDR3 extends over 15 amino acids. The CDR3 DNA reads as TGTGCCAGCAGTAAGGACAGGGTAGGGAATAATGAAGCTTTCTTT. Translating gives CASSKDRVGNNEAFF.

The chain carries TRBV5-1 and TRBJ2-3; 7 nucleotides align to TRBD1. The ends lost 8 bases at V and 1 base at J; junction bases unmatched: 10. This CDR3 has 15 amino acids. CDR1 SGHRS and CDR2 YFSETQ come from the germline V gene. The DNA of the CDR3 is TGCGCCAGACGCCTCAGGGGGTTAGGCACAGATACGCAGTATTTT. It codes for CARRLRGLGTDTQYF. Combining the CDR3 with reference TRBV5-1 and TRBJ2-3 gives the whole variable domain KAGVTQTPRYLIKTRGQQVTLSCSPISGHRSVSWYQQTPGQGLQFLFEYFSETQRNKGNFPGRFSGRQFSNSRSEMNVSTLELGDSALYLCARRLRGLGTDTQYFGPGTRLTVL.

V and J are TRBV5-5 and TRBJ2-7; unclear D gene. Per germline, CDR1 SGHKS and CDR2 YYEKEE (reference sequence). Trimming stripped 4 bases from V and 3 bases from J, with 17 bases between. The CDR3 consists of 15 residues. DNA for the CDR3: TGTGCCAGCAGCCCGGGTGTAGCCAGCTTCTACGAGCAGTACTTC. Encoded protein: CASSPGVASFYEQYF.

The J gene is TRBJ1-4, the V gene TRBV5-1; D is uncertain. The ends were cut back, 9 bases at V and 3 bases at J, with 18 bases in the middle. CDR1 and CDR2 from the germline V gene are SGHRS and YFSETQ. CDR3 size: 15 residues. DNA of the CDR3: TGCGCCACGTCCGGCGGGTACGGGCCTAATGAAAAACTGTTTTTT. It specifies CATSGGYGPNEKLFF.

This chain links TRBV24-1 with TRBJ1-2; D might be TRBD1 (6 bases). V lost 0 bases and J lost 8, with 9 bases in between. Germline lookup yields CDR1 KGHDR and CDR2 SFDVKD. This CDR3 is 13 amino acids long. CDR3 DNA: TGTGCCACCAGTGATTTGGCAGGGGAAGGCTACACCTTC. It yields the protein CATSDLAGEGYTF.

The chain couples TRBV9 to TRBJ1-6, with D maybe TRBD1 (6 bases). The CDR3 runs to 15 residues. Germline V lookup: CDR1 SGDLS, CDR2 YYNGEE. Trimming left V 2 bases short and J 7 bases short, with 13 bases between. CDR3 region: CASSVDSLTNSPLHF. Here the CDR3 DNA reads TGTGCCAGCAGCGTGGACAGCCTAACAAATTCACCCCTCCACTTT.

For this clone: The sample contains more than one DNA sequence encoding this CDR3. The rearrangement joins TRBV9 to TRBJ2-7, with 8 bases that match TRBD1. Germline V CDR1 and CDR2: SGDLS, YYNGEE. This CDR3 has 15 amino acids. With 0 bases clipped from V and 1 base from J, the junction kept 3 bases outside the gene matches. The CDR3 reads CASSVAGTGSYEQYF. CDR3 nucleotide sequence: TGTGCCAGCAGCGTAGCTGGGACAGGATCCTACGAGCAGTACTTC.

The CDR3 region is CAISALQGAANYGYTF. DNA for the CDR3: TGTGCCATCAGTGCGCTGCAGGGTGCGGCTAACTATGGCTACACCTTC. This rearrangement joins TRBV10-3 to TRBJ1-2; a possible D gene is TRBD1 (5 bases). The CDR3 spans 16 residues. V shed 4 bases and J shed 0 bases, with 15 bases lying between them. The germline V gene encodes CDR1 ENHRY and CDR2 SYGVKD.

This chain connects TRBV15 to TRBJ2-1; no firm D call. Germline values: CDR1 LNHNV, CDR2 YYDKDF (reference sequence). V lost 3 bases and J lost 6, with 9 bases in between. The CDR3 is made up of 13 amino acids. The CDR3 reads CATSSRLINEQFF. The CDR3 nucleotides read TGTGCCACCAGCAGTCGACTCATCAATGAGCAGTTCTTC.

In this sample, this clone turned up once. V is TRBV19 and J is TRBJ2-3; no definite D call. Trimming left V 3 bases short and J 2 bases short, with 15 bases between. CDR3 length: 16 amino acids. Per germline, CDR1 LNHDA and CDR2 SQIVND (reference sequence). Here the CDR3 DNA reads TGTGCCAGTAGTATTTACCCCAGGATTTCCACAGATACGCAGTATTTT. Translating gives CASSIYPRISTDTQYF. Full variable domain (remainder filled in from reference TRBV19 and TRBJ2-3): DGGITQSPKYLFRKEGQNVTLSCEQNLNHDAMYWYRQDPGQGLRLIYYSQIVNDFQKGDIAEGYSVSREKKESFPLTVTSAQKNPTAFYLCASSIYPRISTDTQYFGPGTRLTVL.

The chain carries TRBV19 and TRBJ1-1; possible D gene TRBD1, 5 bases. V lost 4 bases, J lost 3 bases, and 9 bases lay in between. This CDR3 region has 13 residues. Germline CDR1 and CDR2: LNHDA and SQIVND (reference sequence). CDR3 in DNA: TGTGCCAGTAGTAAGGGGCCGTACACTGAAGCTTTCTTT. This codes for CASSKGPYTEAFF.